This TCR beta chain was captured by sequencing in a study of cytomegalovirus exposure and HLA in healthy donors. Broader study findings: For most TCR beta V segments, an earlier analysis put the productive rate at about 87% or about 30% of the time. The classifier was said to identify cytomegalovirus status with high specificity and sensitivity. CMV serostatus was the only immune exposure information that was available.

CDR1 is MDHEN and CDR2 is SYDVKM in the germline V gene. V lost 5 bases and J lost 0; bases outside the gene matches: 2. The CDR3 has 15 amino acids. As concerns this clone: The antigen is not known.

In the PCR, 60 Vbeta and 13 Jbeta primers were used. Profiling relied on immunoSEQ multiplex PCR, and the TCRdb table lists in-frame clones only, not all of them. The table has 60,000 to 90,000 clones, 55% to 80% seen once. Sequencing was carried out using PBMCs. V gene TRBV28 combines with J gene TRBJ2-1; 9 bases map to TRBD2. The receptor's source is a man in his forties in good health and CMV-seropositive. For the CDR3, the DNA is TGTGCCAGCAGTCATAGCGGGAGCTCCTACAATGAGCAGTTCTTC. It encodes CASSHSGSSYNEQFF.